The T cell receptor (beta chain) under discussion was sequenced for a study of T cell changes during pregnancy in multiple sclerosis. Profiled with immunoSEQ multiplex PCR; TCRdb holds only in-frame clones, not every one. The sample includes 85,000 to 100,000 clones, 85% to 95% seen only once; the top ten take approximately 2.2%. Trimming removed 4 bases at V and 4 bases at J, with 17 bases between. CDR3 length equals 16 residues. Germline assignment: CDR1 LGHNA and CDR2 YSLEER. The receptor's source is a female donor with multiple sclerosis, enrolled in a pregnancy study. This sample comprised peripheral blood, obtained after pregnancy. V gene TRBV4-3 combines with J gene TRBJ2-1, with D perhaps matching TRBD2 (7 bases). The CDR3 nucleotides read TGCGCCAGCAGCCCCCAGGGGCGGGGGTCGTACAATGAGCAGTTCTTC. This codes for CASSPQGRGSYNEQFF.